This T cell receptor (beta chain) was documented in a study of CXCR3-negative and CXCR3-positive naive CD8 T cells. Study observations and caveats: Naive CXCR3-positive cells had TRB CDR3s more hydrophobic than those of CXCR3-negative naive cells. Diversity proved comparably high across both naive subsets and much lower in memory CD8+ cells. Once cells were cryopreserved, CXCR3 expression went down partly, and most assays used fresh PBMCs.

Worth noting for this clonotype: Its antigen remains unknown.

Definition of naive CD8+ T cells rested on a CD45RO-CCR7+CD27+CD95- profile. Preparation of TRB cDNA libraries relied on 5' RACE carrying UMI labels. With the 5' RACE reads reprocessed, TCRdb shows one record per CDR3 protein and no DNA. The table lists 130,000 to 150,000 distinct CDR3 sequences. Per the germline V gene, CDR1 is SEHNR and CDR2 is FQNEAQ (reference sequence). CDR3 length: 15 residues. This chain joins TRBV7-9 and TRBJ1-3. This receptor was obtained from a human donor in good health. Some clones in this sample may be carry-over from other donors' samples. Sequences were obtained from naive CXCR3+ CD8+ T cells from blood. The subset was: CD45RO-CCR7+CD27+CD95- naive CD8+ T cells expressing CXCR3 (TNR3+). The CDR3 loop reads CASSAGTGSGNTIYF.